The sequence of this T cell receptor beta chain was determined in a study of cytomegalovirus exposure and HLA in healthy donors (dated by TCRdb to 2017 to 2019). With respect to the entire study: An earlier analysis of approximately 640 of the donors reported more than 250 Gb of sequence data and more than 90 million unique TCR beta sequences from 150 million to 200 million T cells. Roughly 300 gigabases of sequencing data and 70 million to 100 million unique TCR sequences made up an early release that covered fewer than 650 HLA-typed donors. Of the approximately 400 genotyped donors, 65% to 90% fell in the genetic ancestry cluster associated with self-reported Caucasian donors. The study aimed to test whether signatures of past pathogen exposure could be identified by cataloging public T cell receptors. The T cell repertoires of around 670 subjects were profiled by immunosequencing and related to cytomegalovirus serostatus. A separate validation cohort of roughly 120 different subjects was used in addition to the 666-subject first cohort. To predict cytomegalovirus infection status, the study brought together high-throughput TCR immunosequencing, statistical association of individual TCRs with disease status, and machine learning. In a later analysis, previously published TCR beta repertoires from fewer than 750 donors were re-analyzed and high-resolution HLA genotyping was added so that TCR occurrence patterns could be studied. Rather than drawing on any new phenotypic data, the later analysis identified candidate immune exposures from TCR beta sequences and the way those sequences occurred across donors. In an earlier analysis of about 590 of the donors, high-throughput TCR beta sequencing was used to judge whether each TCR beta V gene segment behaved as functional or pseudogenic. Donor age, sex, ethnicity and CMV serostatus were compiled alongside the repertoire data. In a later genetic analysis, genome-wide SNP genotypes for about three fifths of the 666 donors were used, and that subset was treated as a discovery cohort. Every repertoire in the discovery cohort had been generated on one and the same sequencing platform. HLA typing covered class I and class II loci at four-digit resolution. Typing coverage differed by locus: A, B, C, DRB1 and DQB1 were typed in roughly 629-640 donors, DQA1 in around 500, DPA1 in approximately 600, and DPB1 in 472. Because of strong linkage in the cohort, roughly five DR-DQ haplotypes were treated as single units for association and clustering. Among 300 to 450 genotyped donors of the cohort, an average of 235,054 unique TCR beta nucleotide sequences were sequenced per donor, roughly 20% of them non-productive. Findings and caveats that apply to the study as a whole: Compared with equally common non-associated chains, HLA-associated TCR beta chains in a later analysis were more clonally expanded and had lower generation probabilities. HLA typing was unavailable for some donors at each locus, so association tests used only the typed subset. The presence/absence analyses assumed that sequencing depth was roughly uniform across donors, and that assumption may not be true. A further reported finding was that TCR beta sequences accurately predicted the HLA-A and HLA-B alleles for most subjects in the first cohort. An earlier analysis of 450 to 750 of the donors showed that most TCR beta V segments appeared in productive rearrangements either about 87% or about 30% of the time, which broadly matched IMGT annotations. Correlated functional status among segregating V segments might be attributable to linkage disequilibrium, but an unknown experimental factor could not be ruled out. Compared with the 666-donor mean, donors in an Asian-associated ancestry cluster had fewer N-insertions in productive TCRs, according to a later genetic analysis. Across donors, most TCR sequences were observed very rarely, whereas some public TCRs were present in many individuals. Strong co-occurrence of HLA alleles, especially DR and DQ, made assigning TCR associations to individual alleles difficult. In a later genetic analysis, a missense DCLRE1C variant was associated with V-gene and J-gene trimming of TCR beta chains, and the association was replicated in an independent cohort. The study gave a list of under 200 TCR beta chains associated with cytomegalovirus. The 87-base-pair reads could not distinguish some IMGT-functional V segments, including TRBV6-2 and TRBV6-3, so those segments were excluded. In a later analysis, 16,951 TCR beta sequences were associated with specific HLA alleles at a false discovery rate of 0.05. Because counts were too low, some 17 rarely observed V segments, including chromosome 9 orphons, were excluded from the earlier analysis of fewer than 650 of the donors. In a later analysis, TCR association rates were found to vary across HLA loci, with the most associated TCRs seen for DRB1 alleles and the fewest for HLA-C alleles. Several of the top co-occurrence clusters appeared to be linked to parvovirus B19, influenza, CMV and Epstein-Barr virus, according to a later analysis. A cluster of highly shared sequence variants was judged likely to be a technical artifact of the sequencing pipeline. The classifier was reported to diagnose cytomegalovirus status with high specificity and sensitivity in both the original and validation cohorts. This cohort had only TCR beta chains sequenced, and the lack of alpha or paired-chain data limited which features could be detected. According to a later analysis, most CMV-associated TCR beta chains appeared to be HLA-restricted, and the HLA associations seemed to be driven largely by CMV exposure. In vitro tests confirmed that three of the cytomegalovirus-associated TCR beta chains recognize cytomegalovirus antigens. The only immune exposure information available for the cohort was CMV serostatus. According to the authors, the approach could potentially be generalized to other disease states and immunological phenotypes.

The cohort consisted of 600 to 700 healthy bone marrow donors. At the time of sampling, every cohort member was nominally healthy, though immune exposures that went unrecorded were likely present. The donor tested CMV seronegative, placing the donor among the 350 or so seronegative members of the cohort. A peripheral blood sample was collected from each donor, and TCR beta sequencing was performed on peripheral blood mononuclear cells. The Qiagen DNeasy Blood Extraction Kit was used to extract genomic DNA from the blood cell samples. In this sample, this clone turned up a few times. The specificity of this receptor is unknown. No much larger clone is present one base from it, and per-base qualities are unavailable. The method behind the library was the immunoSEQ multiplex PCR assay. For the multiplex PCR, a mixture combining 60 forward primers for TCR Vbeta segments and 13 reverse primers for TCR Jbeta segments was used. The CDR3 region of rearranged TCR beta genes was amplified from genomic DNA with a multiplex PCR assay. On the Illumina HiSeq System, the amplified TCR beta libraries were sequenced as 87-base-pair reads. Under the source paper's analysis protocol: Across the 670 or so repertoires, a later analysis counted 60 million to 90 million unique TCR beta chains, approximately 10 million of which were shared by at least two donors. Raw reads were error-corrected and collapsed into unique sequences with a nearest-neighbor algorithm that merged closely related sequences to remove PCR and sequencing errors. V, D and J gene segments were assigned by aligning CDR3 sequences to IMGT reference sequences. For a sequence to be retained, at least a six-nucleotide match to both a V gene segment and a J gene segment was required. A rearrangement counted as productive if the CDR3 had no stop codons and remained in frame with V and J, and every other rearrangement counted as non-productive. CDR3 was defined according to IMGT convention as the region running from the second conserved V-encoded cysteine to the conserved J-encoded phenylalanine. In an earlier analysis of some 550 of the donors, sequences lacking an unambiguous match to a single V gene segment were excluded. In an earlier analysis of 587 of the donors, a V segment was called functional when productive rearrangements were above 56.7%, and segregating when the standard deviation between donors exceeded 5%. A statistical classification framework was built for diagnosing cytomegalovirus status from the catalog of TCR beta chain sequences. In a later analysis, TCR nucleotide sequences were compared against IMGT/GENE-DB human TR gene sequences so that V and J genes could be assigned. In a later analysis, CDR3 sequences and most-parsimonious VDJ recombination scenarios were assigned using the TCRdist pipeline. A later analysis defined each TCR beta chain by its CDR3 amino acid sequence plus V-gene family, and excluded reads lacking a unique V-gene family. As a way to deal with suspected cross-contamination and a sequencing artifact, a later analysis dropped 640 or so nucleotide sequences that were highly shared and had low generation probability. In a later analysis, a clonal expansion index was calculated for each public chain from normalized within-repertoire ranks of inferred template counts. In a later analysis, generation probabilities were computed using a VDJ recombination model fitted to out-of-frame rearrangements, and the results were checked against IGoR. Hypergeometric tests were used in a later analysis to score TCR-TCR, TCR-HLA and TCR-CMV co-occurrence, with a repertoire-size bias correction applied to the TCR pairs. A later analysis estimated false discovery rates by permuting HLA or CMV assignments 20 times. In a later analysis, co-occurring TCRs were grouped using DBSCAN, and TCRdist sequence similarity was added for clustering within HLA-allele-positive subsets. Co-occurrence clustering excluded repertoires with fewer than 30,000 or more than 120,000 public chains, plus five with anomalous nucleotide sharing. What TCRdb holds here is the immuneACCESS table cut down to in-frame rearrangements. Part of the clones is not present; checked against another copy, under half of the missing clones reflect an unresolved V gene, and the others are unexplained. The V and J calls and clone size were taken over from that table, and D and trimming were inferred from the DNA. Present in this sample are 110,000 or so clones, around 86% of which were seen just once. The top ten clonotypes cover less than 2.5% of the sample.

From its cysteine to its phenylalanine, the CDR3 spans 14 amino acids. Here the CDR3 DNA is all that survives: 42 bases in frame from base 1. The germline V gene supplies CDR1 SGHDT and CDR2 YYEEEE. The junction shows trimming of 5 bases on V and 13 bases on J, and the gene matches do not reach 11 bases of it. Sequencing was carried out using PBMCs. The chain is assembled from TRBV5-6 and TRBJ1-5, and 11 bases in between align with TRBD1. This receptor was obtained from a woman aged 40 to 50 in good health and CMV-seronegative. Read as DNA, the sequence is TGTGCCAGCAGTTCTGGACAGGGGGCGTTATCTCAGCATTTT. Its protein reads: CASSSGQGALSQHF.